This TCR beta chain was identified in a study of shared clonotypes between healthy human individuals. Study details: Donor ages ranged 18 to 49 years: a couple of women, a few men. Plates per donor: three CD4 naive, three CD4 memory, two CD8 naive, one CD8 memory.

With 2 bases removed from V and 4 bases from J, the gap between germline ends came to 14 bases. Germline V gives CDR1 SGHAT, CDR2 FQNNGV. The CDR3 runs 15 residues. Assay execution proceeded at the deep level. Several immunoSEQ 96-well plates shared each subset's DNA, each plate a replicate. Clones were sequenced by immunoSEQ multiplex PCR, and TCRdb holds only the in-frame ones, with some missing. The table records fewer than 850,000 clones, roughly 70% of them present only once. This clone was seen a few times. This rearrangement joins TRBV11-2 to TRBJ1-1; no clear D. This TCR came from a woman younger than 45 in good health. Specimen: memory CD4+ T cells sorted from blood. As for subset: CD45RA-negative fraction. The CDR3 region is CASSLRGAATTEAFF. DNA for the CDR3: TGTGCCAGCAGCTTAAGAGGAGCAGCGACCACTGAAGCTTTCTTT.